This entry describes one T cell receptor (beta chain). The antigen remains unidentified. These data originate in a study of shared clonotypes between healthy human individuals. Background on the study: Per donor, three plates held CD4 naive cells, three held CD4 memory, two held CD8 naive and one held CD8 memory. Study outcomes and limitations: Enrolling few donors narrowed the genetic and exposure-history diversity that was represented. The sampled material consisted only of blood, and tissue repertoires are likely to differ.

Some clones are missing from TCRdb's copy, which holds only in-frame ones; the method was immunoSEQ multiplex PCR. The profile shows roughly 2.4 million clones, around 95% of them singletons. The sequencing input was naive CD4+ T cells sorted from blood. Sample subset: CD45RA+ positively selected. The clonotype was recovered from a man aged 18-30 years in good health.

The DNA of the CDR3 is TGTGCCAGCATCGCACTTCGGGCAGAAGCTAACTATGGCTACACCTTC. Translated, it gives CASIALRAEANYGYTF. V and J are TRBV28 and TRBJ1-2; D is undetermined. The CDR3 loop spans 16 amino acids. The V end was cut by 7 bases, the J end by 0 bases, with 18 bases between. Germline loops: CDR1 MDHEN, CDR2 SYDVKM.